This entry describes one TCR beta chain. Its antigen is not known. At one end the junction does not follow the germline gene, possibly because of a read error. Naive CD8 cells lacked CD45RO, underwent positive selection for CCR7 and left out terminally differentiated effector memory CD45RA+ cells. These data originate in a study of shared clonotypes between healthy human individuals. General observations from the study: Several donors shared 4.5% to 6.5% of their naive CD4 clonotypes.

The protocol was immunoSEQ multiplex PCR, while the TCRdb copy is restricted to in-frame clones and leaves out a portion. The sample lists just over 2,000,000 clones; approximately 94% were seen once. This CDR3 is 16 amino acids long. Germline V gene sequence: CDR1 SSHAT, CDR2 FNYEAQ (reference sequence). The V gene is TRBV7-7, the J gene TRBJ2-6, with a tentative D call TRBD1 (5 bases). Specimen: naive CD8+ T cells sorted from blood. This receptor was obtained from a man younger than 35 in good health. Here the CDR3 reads CASSPQGDSGANVLTF. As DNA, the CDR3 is TGTGCTAGCAGCCCCCAAGGGGACTCTGGGGCCAACGTCCTGACTTTC. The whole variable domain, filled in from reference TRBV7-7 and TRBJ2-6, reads GAGVSQSPRYKVTKRGQDVTLRCDPISSHATLYWYQQALGQGPEFLTYFNYEAQPDKSGLPSDRFSAERPEGSISTLTIQRTEQRDSAMYRCASSPQGDSGANVLTFGAGSRLTVL.